These 20 T cell receptor beta chains came from one sample sequenced in a study of glioma-infiltrating T cells after dendritic cell vaccination. Using immunoSEQ multiplex PCR, the repertoire was profiled, and TCRdb retains in-frame clones only, with some absent. The data show 110,000 or so clones, around 89% seen once. Time point specified: after dendritic cell vaccination, including at tumor progression/relapse. The starting material was blood, obtained after dendritic cell vaccination. These TCRs come from a human donor with glioblastoma.

The CDR3 protein is CASSFIVGTSITGELFF. CDR3 sequence (DNA): TGCGCCAGCAGCTTTATCGTCGGGACTAGTATTACCGGGGAGCTGTTTTTT. This sequence joins TRBV5-1 and TRBJ2-2; 8 bases fit TRBD2. This CDR3 is built from 17 residues. Germline CDR1 SGHRS, CDR2 YFSETQ. V was pared by 2 bases and J by 5 bases, with 11 bases of the junction left unmatched.

The chain is built from TRBV19 and TRBJ1-1, with 10 bases matching TRBD1. The V gene's germline CDR1 is LNHDA and CDR2 SQIVND (reference sequence). The V segment lost 9 bases and the J segment 6 bases; nucleotides outside the gene matches: 4. The CDR3 consists of 12 residues. The DNA of the CDR3 is TGTGCCAGCCGACAGGGGGCGTCTGAAGCTTTCTTT. Translated: CASRQGASEAFF.

This clone is judged medium-sized (0.01 to 0.1%). CDR3 sequence: CASSLNHNRANTEAFF. CDR3 nucleotides: TGCGCCAGCAGCCTCAACCACAACAGGGCGAACACTGAAGCTTTCTTT. The rearrangement links TRBV4-1 to TRBJ1-1; TRBD1 might be the D (6 bases). The V gene's germline CDR1 is MGHRA and CDR2 YSYEKL. V lost 4 bases and J 1 base, leaving 16 bases between the germline ends. This CDR3 is built from 16 residues.

In this sample, this clone turned up a few times. One end of the junction does not line up with germline, which may come from a read error. The gene calls are TRBV6-5 and TRBJ1-6, with D possibly being TRBD1 (5 bases). This CDR3 has 13 residues. Germline V gene data show CDR1 as MNHEY and CDR2 as SVGAGI. The CDR3 region is CASRPQGNSPLHF. The DNA of the CDR3 is TGTGCCAGCCGGCCGCAGGGCAATTCCCCCCTCCACTTT.

As regards this clone: Other DNA sequences in this sample translate to the same CDR3. The V gene is TRBV5-1, the J gene TRBJ1-1; a weak D match, TRBD1 (5 bases). The CDR3 contains 12 residues. Per the germline V gene, CDR1 is SGHRS and CDR2 is YFSETQ. The V end was cut by 3 bases, the J end by 5 bases, with 8 bases between. CDR3 loop: CASSWGGTEAFF. In DNA, the CDR3 is TGCGCCAGCAGCTGGGGGGGGACTGAAGCTTTCTTT.

The gene calls are TRBV30 and TRBJ1-1, with D tentatively TRBD1 (6 bases). V was pared by 0 bases and J by 6 bases, with 14 bases between. Germline V gives CDR1 GTSNPN, CDR2 SVGIG (reference sequence). CDR3 length: 14 residues. CDR3 sequence reads: CAWSVIKGGAEAFF. The CDR3 bases are TGTGCCTGGAGTGTAATAAAAGGGGGGGCTGAAGCTTTCTTT.

The chain recombines TRBV5-6 with TRBJ2-2, with 7 bases identical to TRBD2. This CDR3 spans 16 amino acids. J gave up 5 bases and V 2 bases, and 9 bases lay outside the gene matches. Per germline, CDR1 SGHDT and CDR2 YYEEEE. The CDR3 DNA reads as TGTGCCAGCAGCTTAACCGGGAGGAGGGGTACCGGGGAGCTGTTTTTT. It specifies CASSLTGRRGTGELFF.

The CDR3 nucleotides are TGTGCCAGCAGTTATAGCGGGGTGCAAGAGACCCAGTACTTC. Protein sequence: CASSYSGVQETQYF. The gene calls are TRBV2 and TRBJ2-5; 8 positions match TRBD2. Looked up from germline, CDR1 is SNHLY and CDR2 is FYNNEI. Germline trimming cut 5 bases from V and 2 bases from J; bases unmatched to any gene: 4. The CDR3 is 14 residues long. The full variable domain, in which reference TRBV2 and TRBJ2-5 provide the parts outside the CDR3, is EPEVTQTPSHQVTQMGQEVILRCVPISNHLYFYWYRQILGQKVEFLVSFYNNEISEKSEIFDDQFSVERPDGSNFTLKIRSTKLEDSAMYFCASSYSGVQETQYFGPGTRLLVL.

The chain is built from TRBV9 and TRBJ2-3; TRBD2 might be the D (5 bases). This CDR3 comprises 15 residues. V shed 3 bases and J shed 0 bases, with 11 bases lying between them. Per the germline V gene, CDR1 is SGDLS and CDR2 is YYNGEE. This chain's CDR3 is CASSGRDSSTDTQYF. Written as DNA, the CDR3 is TGTGCCAGCAGCGGCCGGGATTCCAGCACAGATACGCAGTATTTT.

This clone was observed once. The chain combines TRBV5-6 with TRBJ2-1, with a possible D match to TRBD2 (5 bases). The CDR3 contains 16 residues. CDR1 and CDR2 (germline): SGHDT, YYEEEE. Trimming cost V 2 bases and J 13 bases, with 25 bases left between them. CDR3 DNA sequence: TGTGCCAGCAGCTTAAGGGTCGCTATTGCGGGTTGGTTACAGTTCTTC. Residues: CASSLRVAIAGWLQFF.

The CDR3 is CASSVAEGGPREQFF. The DNA of the CDR3 is TGTGCCAGCAGCGTAGCGGAGGGAGGGCCCCGTGAGCAGTTCTTC. The chain carries TRBV9 and TRBJ2-1; the match to TRBD2 covers 7 bases. The trim removed 0 bases at V and 9 bases at J, leaving 9 bases unmatched. Germline values: CDR1 SGDLS, CDR2 YYNGEE. The CDR3 covers 15 residues.

The V and J genes are TRBV9 and TRBJ2-7; D may be TRBD1 (7 bases). This CDR3 has 15 residues. The V and J ends lost 3 bases and 7 bases respectively, with 20 bases between them. The V gene's germline CDR1 is SGDLS and CDR2 YYNGEE. The CDR3 region is CASSAGTVPGEEQYF. The CDR3 DNA follows: TGTGCCAGCAGCGCAGGGACAGTTCCGGGGGAGGAGCAGTACTTC.

The V gene is TRBV30, the J gene TRBJ2-3; 11 positions agree with TRBD2. After removal of 4 bases from V and 5 bases from J, the junction contained 8 bases not matched to a gene. Germline loops: CDR1 GTSNPN, CDR2 SVGIG (reference sequence). CDR3 length: 15 amino acids. CDR3 protein: CAWNLAGGHGDTQYF. The DNA of the CDR3 is TGTGCCTGGAATCTAGCGGGGGGCCACGGAGATACGCAGTATTTT.

J is TRBJ1-2 and V is TRBV2; D gene unclear. Deletions cut 3 bases from V and 4 bases from J, with 9 bases between. Germline CDR1 SNHLY, CDR2 FYNNEI. The CDR3 contains 13 residues. The CDR3 loop reads CASSERQFYGYTF. The CDR3 DNA follows: TGTGCCAGCAGTGAGAGGCAGTTCTATGGCTACACCTTC.

The chain is built from TRBV5-1 and TRBJ1-2; possible D gene TRBD1, 6 bases. The CDR3 is 13 amino acids. The V end lost 2 bases, the J end lost 3 bases, and 8 bases lay between the germline ends. CDR1 and CDR2 (germline): SGHRS, YFSETQ. The CDR3 protein is CASSLGQHYGYTF. The CDR3 region has the DNA TGCGCCAGCAGCTTAGGACAGCACTATGGCTACACCTTC.

The chain couples TRBV7-6 to TRBJ2-2; the D gene is possibly TRBD2 (5 bases). The CDR3 totals 16 residues. Germline V gene lookup returns CDR1 SGHVS and CDR2 FNYEAQ. Trimming took 2 bases from V and 2 from J, leaving 12 bases between them. The CDR3 nucleotides are TGTGCCAGCAGCTTAAACCTACGGGGAAACACCGGGGAGCTGTTTTTT. Its translation: CASSLNLRGNTGELFF.

The chain joins TRBV5-1 to TRBJ2-2, with D unclear. Germline lookup yields CDR1 SGHRS and CDR2 YFSETQ. V dropped 4 bases and J dropped 1 base, with 8 bases sitting between them. There are 14 residues in the CDR3. CDR3 sequence (DNA): TGCGCCAGCAGCCAAACATTGAACACCGGGGAGCTGTTTTTT. Protein product: CASSQTLNTGELFF. Filled out from reference TRBV5-1 and TRBJ2-2, the complete variable domain reads KAGVTQTPRYLIKTRGQQVTLSCSPISGHRSVSWYQQTPGQGLQFLFEYFSETQRNKGNFPGRFSGRQFSNSRSEMNVSTLELGDSALYLCASSQTLNTGELFFGEGSRLTVL.

The chain uses TRBV30 and TRBJ2-3, with D perhaps matching TRBD1 (5 bases). V shed 6 bases and J shed 0 bases, with 7 bases lying between them. Germline V gene data show CDR1 as GTSNPN and CDR2 as SVGIG (reference sequence). The CDR3 length is 12 residues. The chain's CDR3 is CACRQSTDTQYF. The CDR3 region has the DNA TGTGCCTGTCGACAGAGCACAGATACGCAGTATTTT.

This clone appeared once. The chain has TRBV7-3 and TRBJ2-1, with 12 nucleotides matching TRBD2. The CDR3 is 18 amino acids. The V segment lost 5 bases and the J segment 8 bases; nucleotides outside the gene matches: 16. The germline CDR1 and CDR2 sequences are SGHTA and FQGTGA. The CDR3 region is CASSPRGLASGGVDEQFF. Here the CDR3 DNA reads TGTGCCAGCAGCCCCAGGGGTTTGGCTAGCGGGGGGGTGGATGAGCAGTTCTTC.

This chain joins TRBV6-6 and TRBJ1-1; 10 bases are a match to TRBD1. The CDR3 is 15 amino acids. Losses at the gene ends were 8 bases for V and 0 bases for J; bases not matched to a gene: 6. Germline values: CDR1 MNHNY, CDR2 SVGAGI (reference sequence). The DNA of the CDR3 is TGTGCCAGCCATGGACAGGGGGTTATGAACACTGAAGCTTTCTTT. Protein sequence: CASHGQGVMNTEAFF.